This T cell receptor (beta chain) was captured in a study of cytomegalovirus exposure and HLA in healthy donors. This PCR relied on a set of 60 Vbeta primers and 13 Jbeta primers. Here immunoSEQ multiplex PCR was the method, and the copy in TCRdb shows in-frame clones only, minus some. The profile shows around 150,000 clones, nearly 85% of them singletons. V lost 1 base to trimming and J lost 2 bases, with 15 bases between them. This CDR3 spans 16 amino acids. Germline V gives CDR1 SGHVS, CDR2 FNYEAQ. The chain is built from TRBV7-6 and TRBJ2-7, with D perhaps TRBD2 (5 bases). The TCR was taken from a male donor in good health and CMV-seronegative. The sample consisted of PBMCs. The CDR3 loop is CASSLGAPSAAYEQYF. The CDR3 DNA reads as TGTGCCAGCAGCTTAGGCGCCCCATCAGCGGCCTACGAGCAGTACTTC.